This T cell receptor (beta chain) was identified in a study of blood T cell repertoires in COVID-19. Study context: The study drew acute and convalescent COVID-19 samples from the United States, Italy and Spain. T cells, B-cell-depleted T cells, or PBMCs provided the cDNA or gDNA that served as material.

Authors' data handling: Quantification of nucleated cells was approximated via reference gene primer amplification. Profiled with immunoSEQ multiplex PCR; TCRdb holds only in-frame clones, not every one. Clone size and V and J calls were adopted from that table, with D and trimming inferred from the DNA. The sample shows about 60,000 clones, about 76% of them seen only once. The ends lost 6 bases at V and 0 bases at J; junction bases unmatched: 1. The CDR3 spans 14 residues. Germline assignment: CDR1 LNHDA and CDR2 SQIVND (reference sequence). The sample comprised peripheral blood. The genes are TRBV19 and TRBJ2-7, with 11 bases fitting TRBD2. The sequence came from a woman aged 80 or over with acute or convalescent COVID-19. CDR3 DNA: TGTGCCAGTAGCGGGACTAGCGGCTCCTACGAGCAGTACTTC. Its translation: CASSGTSGSYEQYF.